A single sample is the source of the 23 T cell receptor beta chains below, sequenced in a study of T cells in Graves' hyperthyroidism and ophthalmopathy. RNA transcripts served as the template for amplifying TCR beta CDR3 regions. The HTBI primer set was used in a first-round RT-PCR of the TCR CDR3. TCRdb re-analysed the multiplex PCR reads in MiXCR, keeping a single row per CDR3 protein. The sample carries over 350,000 distinct CDR3 sequences, over 12% recorded once. The source material was blood. The receptors were gathered from a man in his fifties with Graves' ophthalmopathy.

As concerns this clonotype: A read error may explain this, as a much larger clone is one base away. This chain links TRBV29-1 with TRBJ2-7; 12 bases line up with TRBD2. The germline V gene has CDR1 SQVTM and CDR2 ANQGSEA. The CDR3 runs to 18 residues. The junction had 15 bases not matched to a gene; V was cut back by 3 bases and J by 3 bases. CDR3 DNA sequence: TGCAGCGTTGAGGTGGGGCGGACTAGCGGGACAGAAGTCTACGAGCAGTACTTC. Protein: CSVEVGRTSGTEVYEQYF.

This clonotype was observed many times. The J gene is TRBJ2-3, the V gene TRBV27, with a tentative D call TRBD2 (5 bases). Germline CDR1 MNHEY, CDR2 SMNVEV (reference sequence). The CDR3 runs 13 residues. Deletions cut 9 bases from V and 6 bases from J, with 16 bases between. The CDR3 spells CASSSHQRDTQYF. The CDR3 DNA reads TGTGCCAGTTCCTCTCATCAGCGGGATACGCAGTATTTT.

This clonotype was counted ten times or more. The V call is TRBV2, the J call TRBJ2-1; D is perhaps TRBD1 or TRBD2 (5 bases each). This CDR3 is 13 amino acids long. From germline, CDR1 is SNHLY and CDR2 FYNNEI. The CDR3 bases are TGTGCTACATCGGGGATGGGGCGGTATGAGCAGTTCTTC. Translating gives CATSGMGRYEQFF.

In regard to this clonotype: With a much larger clone just one base away, this may be a read error. This chain links TRBV20-1 with TRBJ2-3; the D call may be TRBD1 or TRBD2 (6 bases each). V dropped 7 bases and J dropped 2 bases, with 10 bases sitting between them. Germline assignment: CDR1 DFQATT and CDR2 SNEGSKA (reference sequence). This CDR3 is 12 amino acids long. The CDR3 DNA follows: TGCAGTGTAGGGGGGTACACAGATACGCAGTATTTT. Residues: CSVGGYTDTQYF.

The chain uses TRBV30 and TRBJ1-1; tentative D call: TRBD1 (5 bases). The V and J ends lost 2 bases and 11 bases respectively, with 15 bases between them. In germline, CDR1 is GTSNPN, CDR2 SVGIG (reference sequence). This CDR3 spans 12 amino acids. The CDR3 region is CAWSQGAGRAFF. CDR3 nucleotide sequence: TGTGCCTGGAGTCAGGGTGCTGGTCGCGCTTTCTTT. The complete variable domain, with remaining parts taken from reference TRBV30 and TRBJ1-1, reads SQTIHQWPATLVQPVGSPLSLECTVEGTSNPNLYWYRQAAGRGLQLLFYSVGIGQISSEVPQNLSASRPQDRQFILSSKKLLLSDSGFYLCAWSQGAGRAFFGQGTRLTVV.

In this sample, this clonotype turned up many times. CDR3 nucleotide sequence: TGTGCCACCAGTGGGGGCAATCAGCCCCAGCATTTT. This gives the protein CATSGGNQPQHF. The chain combines TRBV24-1 with TRBJ1-5; D uncertain. The V end was cut by 5 bases, the J end by 2 bases, with 3 bases between. The germline gives CDR1 KGHDR, CDR2 SFDVKD. The CDR3 is 12 residues long.

This clonotype was detected many times. This chain joins TRBV6-1 and TRBJ2-3; the D gene is possibly TRBD1 (6 bases). Deletions cut 8 bases from V and 0 bases from J, with 24 bases between. This CDR3 has 18 residues. In germline, CDR1 is MNHNS, CDR2 SASEGT. The CDR3 bases are TGTGCCAGCTTTCCCCCAATAACCCGGGACACTAGCACAGATACGCAGTATTTT. It specifies CASFPPITRDTSTDTQYF.

The chain couples TRBV10-3 to TRBJ2-4; TRBD2 might be the D (6 bases). Germline V lookup: CDR1 ENHRY, CDR2 SYGVKD. The CDR3 extends over 13 amino acids. The germline V and J ends were trimmed by 9 bases and 1 base, with 10 bases remaining between them. CDR3 in DNA: TGTGCCATTTCCAGCGGGGCCAAAAACATTCAGTACTTC. As protein: CAISSGAKNIQYF.

This clonotype occurred a few times. The chain has TRBV20-1 and TRBJ2-5, with 9 positions matching TRBD2. Germline lookup yields CDR1 DFQATT and CDR2 SNEGSKA (reference sequence). This CDR3 has 12 amino acids. Trimming at V came to 6 bases and at J to 4 bases, leaving 3 bases not matched to a gene. The CDR3 loop is CSASSGRETQYF. As DNA, the CDR3 is TGCAGTGCAAGTAGCGGGAGAGAGACCCAGTACTTC.

This clonotype was observed many times. The chain links TRBV14 to TRBJ2-7; 9 positions agree with TRBD1. The CDR3 extends over 17 amino acids. Looked up from germline, CDR1 is SGHDN and CDR2 is FVKESK. V trimming: 1 base; J trimming: 4 bases; junction bases outside the gene matches: 11. The CDR3 loop reads CASSQGRQGESLYEQYF. The CDR3 DNA is TGTGCCAGCAGCCAAGGACGACAGGGGGAGTCCCTTTACGAGCAGTACTTC.

This clonotype was detected a few times. Just one base apart from a much larger clone, this may be a read error. J is TRBJ2-7 and V is TRBV12-3 or TRBV12-4, with TRBD1 as a possible D gene (6 bases). The length of the CDR3 is 16 residues. V gave up 3 bases and J gave up 2 bases, with 17 bases separating them. This CDR3 reads CASSFWGLLSPYEQYF. The CDR3 DNA follows: TGTGCCAGCAGTTTCTGGGGGCTTCTGTCCCCCTACGAGCAGTACTTC.

This clonotype has a count of ten or more. V gene TRBV11-2 combines with J gene TRBJ2-7; TRBD1 might be the D (6 bases). V was shortened by 2 bases and J by 2 bases, with 10 bases between the two germline ends. Germline loops: CDR1 SGHAT, CDR2 FQNNGV. The CDR3 has 14 amino acids. CDR3 region: CASSLTGRPYEQYF. The CDR3 DNA follows: TGTGCCAGCAGCTTAACAGGGCGGCCCTACGAGCAGTACTTC. Variable domain in full (rest from reference TRBV11-2 and TRBJ2-7): EAGVAQSPRYKIIEKRQSVAFWCNPISGHATLYWYQQILGQGPKLLIQFQNNGVVDDSQLPKDRFSAERLKGVDSTLKIQPAKLEDSAVYLCASSLTGRPYEQYFGPGTRLTVT.

This clonotype was seen many times. CDR3 sequence: CASSFGVSEKLFF. CDR3 nucleotides: TGTGCCAGCTCATTTGGGGTGAGCGAAAAACTGTTTTTT. The gene calls are TRBV18 and TRBJ1-4, with D uncertain. The V gene lost 5 bases and the J gene lost 8 bases, with 12 bases spanning the gap. CDR1 and CDR2 from the germline V gene are KGHSH and LQKENI. There are 13 residues in the CDR3.

The chain has TRBV11-2 and TRBJ2-1; 8 positions agree with TRBD2. V shed 5 bases and J 7 bases; nucleotides not matched to a gene: 7. CDR3 length: 14 residues. Germline V gene data show CDR1 as SGHAT and CDR2 as FQNNGV. CDR3 nucleotides: TGTGCCAGCAGCAGAATAGCGGGACTAAATGAGCAGTTCTTC. It specifies CASSRIAGLNEQFF. Using reference TRBV11-2 and TRBJ2-1 for the parts outside the CDR3, the full variable domain is EAGVAQSPRYKIIEKRQSVAFWCNPISGHATLYWYQQILGQGPKLLIQFQNNGVVDDSQLPKDRFSAERLKGVDSTLKIQPAKLEDSAVYLCASSRIAGLNEQFFGPGTRLTVL.

J is TRBJ1-1 and V is TRBV29-1, with 8 bases aligning to TRBD1. Germline V gives CDR1 SQVTM, CDR2 ANQGSEA. V dropped 6 bases and J dropped 4; count of bases not matched to a gene: 1. CDR3 length: 11 amino acids. The CDR3 here is CSVQGATEAFF. CDR3 coding DNA: TGCAGCGTCCAGGGGGCCACTGAAGCTTTCTTT.

In its sample, this clonotype was seen a few times. The J gene is TRBJ2-1, the V gene TRBV7-2; 7 positions agree with TRBD2. This CDR3 is built from 16 residues. Looked up from germline, CDR1 is SGHTA and CDR2 is FQGNSA. V shed 1 base, J shed 4 bases, and the junction held 7 bases outside the gene matches. The CDR3 coding sequence is TGTGCCAGCAGCTTAGGGGCGGGAGTGGGGTACAATGAGCAGTTCTTC. This codes for CASSLGAGVGYNEQFF.

This clonotype was recorded a few times. The genes are TRBV29-1 and TRBJ2-3; 9 bases map to TRBD2. The germline V gene encodes CDR1 SQVTM and CDR2 ANQGSEA. This CDR3 is 19 amino acids long. Trimming took 6 bases from V and 3 from J; bases not matched to a gene: 22. CDR3 protein: CSVTLGPSGRSLWTDTQYF. The CDR3 region has the DNA TGCAGCGTAACCCTCGGCCCCAGCGGGAGGAGTCTTTGGACAGATACGCAGTATTTT.

As to this clonotype: This could be a read error, since a much larger clone is one nucleotide away. This CDR3 is missing its conserved last phenylalanine or tryptophan, likely due to a read error. J is TRBJ2-7 and V is TRBV20-1; D remains unclear. This CDR3 is 15 amino acids long. CDR1 is DFQATT and CDR2 is SNEGSKA in the germline V gene (reference sequence). V dropped 2 bases and J dropped 2 bases, with 16 bases sitting between them. The CDR3 sequence is CSARRRDTVTYEQYL. The CDR3 coding sequence is TGCAGTGCTAGACGACGAGACACGGTAACCTACGAGCAGTACCTC.

This clonotype has a count of ten or more. The chain joins TRBV15 to TRBJ2-1; 7 nucleotides match TRBD1. This CDR3 region has 15 residues. Germline values: CDR1 LNHNV, CDR2 YYDKDF (reference sequence). V lost 2 bases to trimming and J lost 5 bases; unmatched junction nucleotides: 6. The CDR3, as DNA: TGTGCCACCAGCAGACCCGGGACAGTAAACAATGAGCAGTTCTTC. The encoded protein is CATSRPGTVNNEQFF.

This clonotype was seen repeatedly, ten times or more. The gene calls are TRBV20-1 and TRBJ1-1, with no clear D. The germline V and J ends were trimmed by 0 bases and 1 base, with 18 bases remaining between them. CDR3 length equals 17 residues. Germline CDR1 DFQATT, CDR2 SNEGSKA (reference sequence). The CDR3 coding sequence is TGCAGTGCTAGAGATAGGGCCGCCGAGGGTGGGAACACTGAAGCTTTCTTT. Translation: CSARDRAAEGGNTEAFF.

The genes are TRBV15 and TRBJ2-1, with 9 nucleotides matching TRBD2. The CDR3 contains 19 residues. With V trimmed by 0 bases and J by 4 bases, 13 bases remained unmatched. Germline loops: CDR1 LNHNV, CDR2 YYDKDF (reference sequence). CDR3 coding DNA: TGTGCCACCAGCAGAGAATTAAGCGGGGGGATCCCTCTTTACAATGAGCAGTTCTTC. Its protein is CATSRELSGGIPLYNEQFF.

V is TRBV9 and J is TRBJ2-7; the match to TRBD2 covers 8 bases. The CDR3 contains 17 residues. Germline V gene data show CDR1 as SGDLS and CDR2 as YYNGEE. The V gene end was trimmed by 0 bases and the J gene end by 3 bases; junction bases not matched to a gene: 11. The CDR3 DNA follows: TGTGCCAGCAGCGTAGGGTCCCTAGCGGGCAAGTACTACGAGCAGTACTTC. Translating gives CASSVGSLAGKYYEQYF.

This clonotype was seen many times. V and J are TRBV3-1 and TRBJ2-3; D possibly corresponds to TRBD2 (6 bases). This CDR3 is 17 amino acids long. Deletions cut 1 base from V and 1 base from J, with 15 bases between. Per germline, CDR1 LGHDT and CDR2 YNNKEL (reference sequence). The CDR3 DNA follows: TGTGCCAGCAGCCAAGGGTGGGGCGGGACGGGCACAGATACGCAGTATTTT. It yields the protein CASSQGWGGTGTDTQYF.